This T cell receptor (beta chain) derives from a study of T cell repertoires in aging, cancer and after chemotherapy. Notes on the study in general: Median generation probability rose over the chemotherapy interval in each cancer cohort, suggesting rebound thymic output.

Multiplex touch-down PCR with TRB-A/B primers amplified rearranged V-D-J TRB sequences. TCRdb re-analysed the multiplex PCR reads in MiXCR, keeping a single row per CDR3 protein. The sample includes roughly 5,000 distinct CDR3 sequences, under 25% of them seen just once. TCR beta rearrangements were amplified from peripheral blood genomic DNA. Turning to this clonotype: Its antigen is not identified.

The length of the CDR3 is 15 residues. The germline V gene encodes CDR1 MNHEY and CDR2 SVGAGI. J was trimmed by 1 base and V by 6 bases; bases with no gene match: 2. This clonotype was sampled from a human donor in good health. The donor label of this sample is uncertain. Sequenced: blood. The rearrangement links TRBV6-5 to TRBJ2-5; 13 nucleotides align to TRBD2. CDR3 DNA sequence: TGTGCCAGCAGCGGACTAGCGGGAGTCCAAGAGACCCAGTACTTC. It codes for CASSGLAGVQETQYF.